What follows are 19 T cell receptor beta chains derived from one specimen sequenced in a study of a mutant IDH1 vaccine in newly diagnosed glioma. Their specific antigens are unknown. Data came from immunoSEQ multiplex PCR; TCRdb stores just in-frame clones and leaves some out. The sample contains around 50,000 clones, about 90% of which appear only once. Time point noted: week 5, during vaccination. All doses held 300 ug of mutant IDH1 20-mer peptide, with topical imiquimod. The sequencing used PBMCs, collected from a glioma patient whose treatment included an IDH1 peptide vaccine. These receptors came from a woman in her 40s with glioma.

The gene calls are TRBV11-2 and TRBJ1-4; D gene ambiguous. V lost 3 bases to trimming and J lost 3 bases, with 17 bases between them. This CDR3 has 17 amino acids. Germline CDR1 SGHAT, CDR2 FQNNGV. The CDR3 sequence is CASSFDGPPAANEKLFF. The CDR3 nucleotides read TGTGCCAGCAGCTTTGATGGGCCTCCTGCAGCTAATGAAAAACTGTTTTTT.

The V call is TRBV4-1, the J call TRBJ1-1, with D tentatively TRBD1 (6 bases). Trimming left V 4 bases short and J 3 bases short, with 15 bases between. The CDR3 length is 15 residues. The germline gives CDR1 MGHRA, CDR2 YSYEKL. CDR3 sequence (DNA): TGCGCCAGCAGCCTTTCACAGGGAGGTTACACTGAAGCTTTCTTT. Protein: CASSLSQGGYTEAFF.

The chain employs TRBV4-3 and TRBJ1-1, with D tentatively TRBD1 (5 bases). Between the trimmed V and J ends, which lost 0 bases and 5 bases, there was a span of 16 bases. The CDR3 runs to 16 residues. CDR1 is LGHNA, CDR2 YSLEER, per germline. DNA for the CDR3: TGCGCCAGCAGCCAAGATATTCAGGGAGGGTTTACTGAAGCTTTCTTT. Translating it yields CASSQDIQGGFTEAFF.

V usage is TRBV14 and J usage is TRBJ1-1; D unclear. Trimming pared 7 bases from V and 5 bases from J, leaving 14 bases between. Germline CDR1 and CDR2: SGHDN and FVKESK. This CDR3 spans 13 amino acids. In DNA, the CDR3 is TGTGCCAGCACCCGCTTAGACTTTACTGAAGCTTTCTTT. It is translated as CASTRLDFTEAFF.

This chain uses TRBV28 with TRBJ1-2; TRBD1 agrees at 7 bases. CDR1 is MDHEN, CDR2 SYDVKM, per germline. CDR3 length: 14 residues. J was trimmed by 2 bases and V by 2 bases; bases with no gene match: 2. Here the CDR3 DNA reads TGTGCCAGCAGTTTAGGAGGGGGCAACTATGGCTACACCTTC. This sequence encodes CASSLGGGNYGYTF.

The V gene is TRBV25-1, the J gene TRBJ2-5; 8 nucleotides align to TRBD2. This CDR3 has 15 amino acids. Germline V CDR1 and CDR2: MGHDK, SYGVNS. V gave up 0 bases and J gave up 2 bases; unmatched junction bases: 2. Here the CDR3 reads CASSEYRGGQETQYF. The CDR3 DNA follows: TGTGCCAGCAGTGAATATCGGGGGGGGCAAGAGACCCAGTACTTC.

The CDR3 coding sequence is TGTGCCAGCAGCCCTGATAATGAAAAACTGTTTTTT. Its translation is CASSPDNEKLFF. The chain recombines TRBV7-9 with TRBJ1-4; D remains ambiguous. The CDR3 consists of 12 residues. V was trimmed by 5 bases and J by 4 bases, leaving 5 bases between them. Germline V CDR1 and CDR2: SEHNR, FQNEAQ (reference sequence).

This rearrangement joins TRBV20-1 to TRBJ1-4; 8 nucleotides line up with TRBD1. The CDR3 runs to 11 residues. V lost 6 bases, J lost 11 bases, and 5 bases stayed unmatched. Germline V gene lookup returns CDR1 DFQATT and CDR2 SNEGSKA (reference sequence). The CDR3 loop is CSARTGSKLFF. The CDR3 coding sequence is TGCAGTGCGAGGACAGGGTCGAAACTGTTTTTT.

This chain links TRBV6-5 with TRBJ2-5; no clear D. Germline V gene lookup returns CDR1 MNHEY and CDR2 SVGAGI. The CDR3 is 13 amino acids. Trimming took off 10 bases at V and 4 bases at J, with 16 bases between the two ends. Here the CDR3 reads CATGSSIVETQYF. CDR3 DNA sequence: TGTGCCACCGGTTCGAGCATCGTAGAGACCCAGTACTTC.

J is TRBJ1-5 and V is TRBV5-3; no clear D gene. TRBV5-3 is an ORF, with its function uncertain. The CDR3 runs to 16 residues. V lost 4 bases and J 4 bases, leaving 18 bases between the germline ends. CDR3 region: CARSRTEQRGNQPQHF. CDR3 DNA sequence: TGTGCCAGAAGCAGAACGGAACAGCGGGGAAATCAGCCCCAGCATTTT.

This clone was counted only a few times. This chain joins TRBV5-6 and TRBJ1-3; D is unclear. The CDR3 is made up of 15 amino acids. Germline loops: CDR1 SGHDT, CDR2 YYEEEE. Trimming took off 1 base at V and 0 bases at J, with 8 bases between the two ends. The CDR3 loop reads CASSLLSGSGNTIYF. The CDR3 DNA sequence: TGTGCCAGCAGCTTGTTGTCGGGCTCTGGAAACACCATATATTTT.

This clone was detected once. This chain connects TRBV25-1 to TRBJ1-2; 7 bases are shared with TRBD1. The length of the CDR3 is 16 residues. Trimming removed 4 bases from V and 2 bases from J; junction bases left unmatched: 10. Germline V lookup: CDR1 MGHDK, CDR2 SYGVNS. CDR3 bases: TGTGCCAGCAGTGCATACAGGGGTCTCGGGAACTATGGCTACACCTTC. It translates to CASSAYRGLGNYGYTF.

This rearrangement joins TRBV7-9 to TRBJ2-3; possibly TRBD1 or TRBD2 for D (5 bases each). Germline CDR1 reads SEHNR; CDR2 reads FQNEAQ (reference sequence). The germline V and J ends were trimmed by 5 bases and 6 bases, with 21 bases remaining between them. This CDR3 is built from 16 residues. In DNA form, the CDR3 reads TGTGCCAGCAGCGCCAGGAATGCTATCGGGGCTGATACGCAGTATTTT. Translating gives CASSARNAIGADTQYF.

This rearrangement joins TRBV5-6 to TRBJ2-3; D may be TRBD1 (6 bases). The CDR3 covers 14 residues. V lost 5 bases and J lost 0, with 10 bases in between. CDR1 and CDR2 from the germline V gene are SGHDT and YYEEEE. DNA for the CDR3: TGTGCCAGCAGGCCGACAGGAAGCACAGATACGCAGTATTTT. Its translation: CASRPTGSTDTQYF.

The chain is built from TRBV15 and TRBJ2-5; D gene ambiguous. Germline V gene sequence: CDR1 LNHNV, CDR2 YYDKDF (reference sequence). CDR3 length equals 13 residues. Trimming removed 3 bases from V and 2 bases from J, with 7 bases in between. This CDR3 reads CATSRGLQETQYF. For the CDR3, the DNA is TGTGCCACCAGCAGGGGTCTTCAAGAGACCCAGTACTTC.

The chain links TRBV27 to TRBJ1-3; D unresolved. CDR1 is MNHEY, CDR2 SMNVEV, per germline (reference sequence). With 2 bases removed from V and 0 bases from J, the gap between germline ends came to 5 bases. The CDR3 has 14 residues. The CDR3, as DNA: TGTGCCAGCAGTTTAGGGGTCTCTGGAAACACCATATATTTT. Amino acids: CASSLGVSGNTIYF.

This chain joins TRBV30 and TRBJ1-2, with unresolved D. Germline V gene sequence: CDR1 GTSNPN, CDR2 SVGIG (reference sequence). V was cut by 1 base and J by 4 bases, with 7 bases left in between. This CDR3 is 12 amino acids long. The CDR3 nucleotides are TGTGCCTGGAGTGCCCGGACCTATGGCTACACCTTC. Amino acids: CAWSARTYGYTF.

The chain couples TRBV10-2 to TRBJ1-1, with D uncertain. Germline CDR1 WSHSY, CDR2 SAAADI. This CDR3 region has 11 residues. The V end was cut by 6 bases, the J end by 9 bases, with 11 bases between. The CDR3 DNA sequence: TGCGCCAGCAGGAAAGACATCCAAGCTTTCTTT. Its protein is CASRKDIQAFF.

The chain is built from TRBV2 and TRBJ2-7; maybe TRBD1 (6 bases). Germline V gene data show CDR1 as SNHLY and CDR2 as FYNNEI. CDR3 length: 12 amino acids. V lost 6 bases, J lost 6 bases, and 12 bases lay in between. The CDR3 is CASRASGVEQYF. In DNA form, the CDR3 reads TGTGCCAGCAGAGCGTCAGGGGTCGAGCAGTACTTC.